These 12 T cell receptor beta chains share one sample of origin, sequenced in a study of blood T cell repertoires in COVID-19. The data were produced by immunoSEQ multiplex PCR, yet TCRdb's version contains in-frame clones alone and is incomplete. This sample has about 150,000 clones, with 80% found just once. The sequencing sample was made of peripheral blood. The receptors stem from a man aged 55 to 70 with acute or convalescent COVID-19.

The chain carries TRBV4-2 and TRBJ1-5; weak D call: TRBD1 (6 bases). This CDR3 contains 15 residues. Trimming took 0 bases from V and 5 from J, leaving 11 bases between them. Germline V lookup: CDR1 LGHNA, CDR2 YNFKEQ. The CDR3 protein is CASSQDRQGHQPQHF. In DNA, the CDR3 is TGTGCCAGCAGCCAAGATCGCCAGGGGCATCAGCCCCAGCATTTT.

Concerning this clone itself: This sample also contains other DNA sequences that code for the same CDR3. The rearrangement joins TRBV19 to TRBJ1-5; D might be TRBD1 (5 bases). The germline CDR1 and CDR2 sequences are LNHDA and SQIVND (reference sequence). V lost 1 base and J lost 4, with 8 bases in between. CDR3 length equals 14 residues. CDR3 region: CASSIGRTNQPQHF. CDR3 coding DNA: TGTGCCAGTAGTATAGGCCGGACAAATCAGCCCCAGCATTTT.

The chain links TRBV19 to TRBJ2-1, with D possibly being TRBD2 (6 bases). There are 14 residues in the CDR3. V was cut by 3 bases and J by 9 bases, with 15 bases left in between. From germline, CDR1 is LNHDA and CDR2 SQIVND (reference sequence). CDR3 DNA sequence: TGTGCCAGTAGTATGGGCGGGAACTTGGGTGAGCAGTTCTTC. It encodes CASSMGGNLGEQFF.

In this sample, this clone turned up many times. The same CDR3 also results from other DNA sequences found in this sample. This chain joins TRBV7-2 and TRBJ1-5, with D tentatively TRBD1 (5 bases). CDR1 and CDR2 from the germline V gene are SGHTA and FQGNSA. V lost 5 bases and J 1 base, leaving 12 bases between the germline ends. There are 15 residues in the CDR3. CDR3 protein: CASSPGGVSNQPQHF. As DNA, the CDR3 is TGTGCCAGCAGCCCGGGAGGGGTGAGCAATCAGCCCCAGCATTTT.

The chain combines TRBV12-3 or TRBV12-4 with TRBJ1-4; D unclear. V lost 7 bases and J lost 5, with 11 bases in between. This CDR3 region has 13 residues. The CDR3 DNA reads as TGTGCCAGCACTCCAGTCTTCAATGAAAAACTGTTTTTT. Translated: CASTPVFNEKLFF.

The sample holds one count of this clone. In DNA, the CDR3 is TGTGCCAGCAGCGCGGAAGCGGGGACTGAGCAGTTCTTC. Protein sequence: CASSAEAGTEQFF. This rearrangement joins TRBV6-2 or TRBV6-3 to TRBJ2-1; 7 bases match TRBD2. The germline gives CDR1 MNHEY, CDR2 SVGEGT. After removal of 6 bases from V and 9 bases from J, the junction contained 8 bases not matched to a gene. This CDR3 is built from 13 residues.

The V gene is TRBV5-1, the J gene TRBJ2-3; 8 nucleotides agree with TRBD2. J was trimmed by 7 bases and V by 4 bases; bases with no gene match: 11. The CDR3 has 15 amino acids. The V gene's germline CDR1 is SGHRS and CDR2 YFSETQ. The CDR3 is CASSGGDSGAYTQYF. As DNA, the CDR3 is TGCGCCAGCAGCGGGGGCGATAGCGGGGCCTATACGCAGTATTTT. Filled out from reference TRBV5-1 and TRBJ2-3, the complete variable domain reads KAGVTQTPRYLIKTRGQQVTLSCSPISGHRSVSWYQQTPGQGLQFLFEYFSETQRNKGNFPGRFSGRQFSNSRSEMNVSTLELGDSALYLCASSGGDSGAYTQYFGPGTRLTVL.

A few counts support this clone. V gene TRBV4-3 combines with J gene TRBJ2-7, with 10 bases aligning to TRBD1. The CDR3 is made up of 16 amino acids. V lost 0 bases and J lost 2; bases outside the gene matches: 4. CDR1 LGHNA and CDR2 YSLEER come from the germline V gene. CDR3 nucleotides: TGCGCCAGCAGCCAAGATATCGGGACAGGGGCCTACGAGCAGTACTTC. It codes for CASSQDIGTGAYEQYF.

The sample holds a few counts of this clone. The chain carries TRBV7-2 and TRBJ2-5, with D possibly TRBD1 on 6 matching bases. Germline values: CDR1 SGHTA, CDR2 FQGNSA. Trimming took off 1 base at V and 2 bases at J, with 8 bases between the two ends. This CDR3 is 14 amino acids long. The CDR3 region is CASSLVRGQETQYF. The CDR3 nucleotides are TGTGCCAGCAGCTTAGTCAGGGGTCAAGAGACCCAGTACTTC.

The rearrangement joins TRBV25-1 to TRBJ2-5; tentatively, D is TRBD2 (6 bases). Germline CDR1 and CDR2: MGHDK and SYGVNS. V lost 1 base to trimming and J lost 5 bases, with 11 bases between them. The CDR3 is made up of 14 amino acids. CDR3: CASSEFGGMETQYF. CDR3 bases: TGTGCCAGCAGTGAATTCGGAGGGATGGAGACCCAGTACTTC.

V and J are TRBV6-2 or TRBV6-3 and TRBJ1-4, with D perhaps matching TRBD1 (5 bases). The CDR3 runs to 15 residues. The V end was cut by 0 bases, the J end by 8 bases, with 13 bases between. CDR1 MNHEY and CDR2 SVGEGT come from the germline V gene. CDR3 loop: CASSYSGREGEKLFF. The CDR3 bases are TGTGCCAGCAGTTACTCCGGCAGGGAGGGCGAAAAACTGTTTTTT.

The gene calls are TRBV7-6 and TRBJ1-5; D is unresolved. The germline CDR1 and CDR2 sequences are SGHVS and FNYEAQ. Trimming stripped 5 bases from V and 2 bases from J, with 10 bases between. CDR3 length: 14 amino acids. The CDR3 here is CASSPGLGNQPQHF. The CDR3 DNA is TGTGCCAGCAGCCCAGGACTGGGCAATCAGCCCCAGCATTTT.